Each of the 19 T cell receptor beta chains below was sequenced from the same sample in a study of molecular identifiers for immune sequencing clone quantification. Each CDR3 protein gets one entry after TCRdb re-called the PCR reads with MiXCR. Of about half a million distinct CDR3 sequences in the sample, around 21% were seen once. The sample taken for sequencing was naive CD8+ T cells from blood, with Jurkat cell RNA spiked in. Subset described: FACS-sorted CD8+CD4-CCR7+CD45RA+ naive T cells. The receptors were sampled from a human donor in good health. Some libraries in this study had Jurkat cell RNA spiked in.

This clonotype appeared a few times. The chain joins TRBV4-1 to TRBJ2-1; maybe TRBD2 (6 bases). Trimming removed 6 bases from V and 7 bases from J, with 13 bases in between. Germline V gives CDR1 MGHRA, CDR2 YSYEKL. This CDR3 contains 13 residues. The CDR3: CASSRGGLNEQFF. The CDR3 nucleotides read TGCGCCAGCAGTCGTGGGGGGTTGAATGAGCAGTTCTTC.

This clonotype was seen repeatedly, ten times or more. V gene TRBV7-8 combines with J gene TRBJ2-7; D is perhaps TRBD2 (5 bases). V shed 5 bases and J shed 4 bases, with 12 bases lying between them. The CDR3 is 13 amino acids. Looked up from germline, CDR1 is SGHVS and CDR2 is FQNEAQ. The CDR3 DNA follows: TGTGCCAGCAGCACCTCGGTAGCGTACGAGCAGTACTTC. Translation gives CASSTSVAYEQYF.

The table lists this clonotype with many counts. The V call is TRBV7-2, the J call TRBJ2-3; 7 nucleotides match TRBD2. J was trimmed by 3 bases and V by 5 bases; bases with no gene match: 5. CDR3 size: 14 residues. The germline V gene has CDR1 SGHTA and CDR2 FQGNSA. The CDR3 loop is CASSPTSRTDTQYF. CDR3 in DNA: TGTGCCAGCAGCCCGACTAGCAGAACAGATACGCAGTATTTT.

Worth noting for this clonotype: Germline and junction disagree at one end, which may indicate a read error. The chain recombines TRBV10-3 with TRBJ2-7, with D perhaps TRBD1 or TRBD2 (5 bases each). The germline V gene encodes CDR1 ENHRY and CDR2 SYGVKD. This CDR3 region has 13 residues. Here the CDR3 DNA reads TGTGCCATCAGTGTTGGCAGGGACGACGAGCGGTACTTC. It encodes CAISVGRDDERYF.

This clonotype has only a few counts. The rearrangement uses TRBV20-1 and TRBJ2-3; 8 nucleotides line up with TRBD2. The germline V gene has CDR1 DFQATT and CDR2 SNEGSKA (reference sequence). CDR3 length: 17 residues. J lost 1 base, V lost 5 bases, and 14 bases had no gene match. The DNA of the CDR3 is TGCAGTGCTGAACCCAGGAGTGAACTAGCGGGCACAGATACGCAGTATTTT. Encoded protein: CSAEPRSELAGTDTQYF.

Ten or more counts support this clonotype. The chain has TRBV4-3 and TRBJ2-6, with 8 bases fitting TRBD1. The CDR3 runs 16 residues. Unmatched junction bases numbered 0, after V lost 0 bases and J lost 2 bases. CDR1 LGHNA and CDR2 YSLEER come from the germline V gene. The CDR3 DNA follows: TGCGCCAGCAGCCAAGACAGGGGGCCTGGGGCCAACGTCCTGACTTTC. Translation: CASSQDRGPGANVLTF.

This clonotype was picked up many times. This chain connects TRBV7-8 to TRBJ2-1; a weak D match, TRBD1 (6 bases). In germline, CDR1 is SGHVS, CDR2 FQNEAQ. CDR3 length equals 15 residues. V was shortened by 6 bases and J by 8 bases, with 20 bases between the two germline ends. In DNA form, the CDR3 reads TGTGCCAGCAGTCAAGACAGGCCCATCCTAGATGAGCAGTTCTTC. Encoded protein: CASSQDRPILDEQFF.

This clonotype occurred many times. The chain has TRBV20-1 and TRBJ2-3; 7 nucleotides align to TRBD1. CDR1 DFQATT and CDR2 SNEGSKA come from the germline V gene (reference sequence). There are 16 residues in the CDR3. Losses at the gene ends were 0 bases for V and 1 base for J; bases not matched to a gene: 7. CDR3: CSARDLGTVRTDTQYF. CDR3 DNA: TGCAGTGCTAGAGATCTTGGGACAGTACGCACAGATACGCAGTATTTT.

Concerning this clonotype: The conserved phenylalanine or tryptophan normally closing the CDR3 is absent here, so this likely arose from a read error. The chain is built from TRBV18 and TRBJ1-1; D is unresolved. The CDR3 has 15 residues. V dropped 1 base and J dropped 0 bases, with 9 bases sitting between them. Germline values: CDR1 KGHSH, CDR2 LQKENI. CDR3 DNA sequence: TGTGCCAGCTCACCACTGGATTCCATGAACACTGAAGCTTTCTCT. Its protein product is CASSPLDSMNTEAFS.

This chain links TRBV2 with TRBJ1-1; D not resolved. V was clipped by 4 bases and J by 6 bases, with 6 bases between them. The germline V gene encodes CDR1 SNHLY and CDR2 FYNNEI. The CDR3 consists of 11 residues. For the CDR3, the DNA is TGTGCCAGCAGTGTGAGCCCTGAAGCTTTCTTT. Translated, it gives CASSVSPEAFF.

The chain couples TRBV28 to TRBJ2-7; the D call may be TRBD1 or TRBD2 (5 bases each). V lost 7 bases, J lost 6 bases, and 19 bases lay in between. CDR1 MDHEN and CDR2 SYDVKM come from the germline V gene. CDR3 length equals 14 residues. The CDR3 DNA is TGTGCCAGCAAATCGGGACGGGCGCCTTTCGAGCAGTACTTC. Its translation is CASKSGRAPFEQYF.

With respect to this clonotype: It may be a read error: a sequence one base away is much more abundant. V and J are TRBV4-3 and TRBJ1-2; 8 bases are a match to TRBD1. Looked up from germline, CDR1 is LGHNA and CDR2 is YSLEER. The CDR3 runs to 17 residues. The CDR3 DNA sequence: TGCGCCAGCTGCCAAGATTCTTCGACAGGGGATAACTATGGCTACACCTTC. Protein: CASCQDSSTGDNYGYTF.

This clonotype was seen ten or more times. This chain uses TRBV7-6 with TRBJ2-4; 9 nucleotides align to TRBD2. Trimming cost V 6 bases and J 2 bases; bases outside gene matches: 14. Per the germline V gene, CDR1 is SGHVS and CDR2 is FNYEAQ. The CDR3 runs to 18 residues. For the CDR3, the DNA is TGTGCCAGCAGTCCCGGGGTCCTAGCGGGGTTCACCAAAAACATTCAGTACTTC. This translates into CASSPGVLAGFTKNIQYF.

This chain connects TRBV7-2 to TRBJ1-2; weak D call: TRBD1 (6 bases). The CDR3 consists of 18 residues. Germline V gene lookup returns CDR1 SGHTA and CDR2 FQGNSA. Deletions cut 4 bases from V and 2 bases from J, with 23 bases between. CDR3 in DNA: TGTGCCAGCAGCTCCCCTCATGTAGGACAGCATTGGAACTATGGCTACACCTTC. Translating it yields CASSSPHVGQHWNYGYTF. Based on the CDR3 plus reference TRBV7-2 and TRBJ1-2, the full variable domain is GAGVSQSPSNKVTEKGKDVELRCDPISGHTALYWYRQSLGQGLEFLIYFQGNSAPDKSGLPSDRFSAERTGGSVSTLTIQRTQQEDSAVYLCASSSPHVGQHWNYGYTFGSGTRLTVV.

J is TRBJ2-3 and V is TRBV19; 9 bases match TRBD1. V was pared by 3 bases and J by 3 bases, with 4 bases of the junction left unmatched. CDR1 and CDR2 from the germline V gene are LNHDA and SQIVND (reference sequence). The CDR3 covers 15 residues. Here the CDR3 DNA reads TGTGCCAGTAGTATGTGGGACAGGGTAACAGATACGCAGTATTTT. Its protein is CASSMWDRVTDTQYF.

In its sample, this clonotype was seen many times. The V gene is TRBV7-9, the J gene TRBJ2-5; possibly TRBD1 for D (6 bases). The germline V gene has CDR1 SEHNR and CDR2 FQNEAQ (reference sequence). This CDR3 is 14 amino acids long. Trimming left V 4 bases short and J 0 bases short, with 9 bases between. The CDR3 DNA sequence: TGTGCCAGCAGCTCCGGGACATACCAAGAGACCCAGTACTTC. Protein product: CASSSGTYQETQYF.

V and J are TRBV27 and TRBJ1-2; 7 bases line up with TRBD1. Trimming removed 10 bases from V and 2 bases from J; junction bases left unmatched: 4. Per germline, CDR1 MNHEY and CDR2 SMNVEV (reference sequence). This CDR3 spans 12 amino acids. For the CDR3, the DNA is TGTGCCACAGGACAGGCCAACTATGGCTACACCTTC. Encoded protein: CATGQANYGYTF.

The table lists this clonotype with many counts. The chain joins TRBV7-9 to TRBJ1-4; D possibly corresponds to TRBD1 (6 bases). Germline V gene lookup returns CDR1 SEHNR and CDR2 FQNEAQ (reference sequence). V lost 0 bases and J lost 0, with 8 bases in between. This CDR3 is built from 16 residues. The CDR3 loop reads CASSLATGSTNEKLFF. In DNA, the CDR3 is TGTGCCAGCAGCTTAGCCACAGGGTCAACTAATGAAAAACTGTTTTTT.

The genes are TRBV7-9 and TRBJ2-7; 7 bases are shared with TRBD1. This CDR3 region has 15 residues. The ends lost 5 bases at V and 2 bases at J; junction bases unmatched: 9. CDR1 SEHNR and CDR2 FQNEAQ come from the germline V gene (reference sequence). The CDR3 sequence is CASSNRDSPTYEQYF. CDR3 DNA sequence: TGTGCCAGCAGCAATCGGGACAGTCCTACCTACGAGCAGTACTTC.